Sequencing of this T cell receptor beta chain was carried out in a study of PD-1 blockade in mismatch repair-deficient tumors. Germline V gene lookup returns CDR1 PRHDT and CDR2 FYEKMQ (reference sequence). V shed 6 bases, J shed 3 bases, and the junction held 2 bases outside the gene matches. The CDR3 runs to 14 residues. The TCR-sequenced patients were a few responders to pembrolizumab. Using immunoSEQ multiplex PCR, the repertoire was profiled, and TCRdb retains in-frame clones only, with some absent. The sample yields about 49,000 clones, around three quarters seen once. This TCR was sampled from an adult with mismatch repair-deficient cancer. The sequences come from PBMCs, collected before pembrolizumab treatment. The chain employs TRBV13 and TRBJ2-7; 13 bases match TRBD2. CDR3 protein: CASSWTSGSYEQYF. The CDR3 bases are TGTGCCAGCAGTTGGACTAGCGGGAGCTACGAGCAGTACTTC.